This passage covers 27 T cell receptor beta chains from one sample sequenced in a study of cytomegalovirus exposure and HLA in healthy donors. A multiplex PCR was run with 60 Vbeta primers and 13 Jbeta primers. Generated by immunoSEQ multiplex PCR, the TCRdb table keeps only in-frame clones and is missing some. The sample has 200,000 to 300,000 clones, 78% seen once. The sequencing input was PBMCs. These receptors came from a boy aged 5-17 years in good health and CMV-seronegative.

The chain employs TRBV9 and TRBJ1-6; D is uncertain. This CDR3 contains 15 residues. V lost 0 bases and J lost 9, with 13 bases in between. Per the germline V gene, CDR1 is SGDLS and CDR2 is YYNGEE. The CDR3 loop reads CASSVGQAGVSPLHF. The CDR3 DNA reads TGTGCCAGCAGCGTAGGTCAGGCCGGGGTTTCACCCCTCCACTTT. Full variable domain (remainder filled in from reference TRBV9 and TRBJ1-6): DSGVTQTPKHLITATGQRVTLRCSPRSGDLSVYWYQQSLDQGLQFLIQYYNGEERAKGNILERFSAQQFPDLHSELNLSSLELGDSALYFCASSVGQAGVSPLHFGNGTRLTVT.

A few counts support this clone. The rearrangement links TRBV7-6 to TRBJ2-7, with 11 bases fitting TRBD2. The CDR3 covers 15 residues. Trimming took 4 bases from V and 3 from J; bases not matched to a gene: 5. Germline V gives CDR1 SGHVS, CDR2 FNYEAQ. The CDR3 bases are TGTGCCAGCAGCTCTATTAGCGGGGGGGACTACGAGCAGTACTTC. Its protein product is CASSSISGGDYEQYF.

The chain has TRBV30 and TRBJ1-6, with TRBD1 as a possible D gene (6 bases). V dropped 3 bases and J dropped 7 bases, with 13 bases sitting between them. The CDR3 spans 14 residues. Germline V gene sequence: CDR1 GTSNPN, CDR2 SVGIG (reference sequence). CDR3 nucleotide sequence: TGTGCCTGGAGGGGGGGGCGCGGAAATTCACCCCTCCACTTT. This translates into CAWRGGRGNSPLHF.

The J gene is TRBJ2-7, the V gene TRBV27, with a tentative D call TRBD2 (6 bases). This CDR3 has 13 residues. The V end lost 2 bases, the J end lost 3 bases, and 8 bases lay between the germline ends. CDR1 and CDR2 (germline): MNHEY, SMNVEV (reference sequence). The CDR3 is CASSLAGNYEQYF. The CDR3 DNA reads as TGTGCCAGCAGTTTAGCGGGGAACTACGAGCAGTACTTC.

The chain uses TRBV15 and TRBJ2-1; D gene unclear. The CDR3 runs 13 residues. V was trimmed by 3 bases and J by 0 bases, leaving 3 bases between them. Germline V gene data show CDR1 as LNHNV and CDR2 as YYDKDF (reference sequence). The chain's CDR3 is CATSSGSYNEQFF. Here the CDR3 DNA reads TGTGCCACCAGCAGCGGCTCCTACAATGAGCAGTTCTTC.

J is TRBJ1-5 and V is TRBV27; TRBD1 agrees at 7 bases. Per the germline V gene, CDR1 is MNHEY and CDR2 is SMNVEV (reference sequence). The V and J ends lost 5 bases and 0 bases, in that order; junction bases with no gene match: 7. The CDR3 has 16 amino acids. The CDR3 protein is CASSPLTGFSNQPQHF. CDR3 DNA sequence: TGTGCCAGCAGTCCCTTGACAGGGTTTAGCAATCAGCCCCAGCATTTT.

As concerns this clone: Different DNA sequences within this sample yield the same CDR3. The chain couples TRBV6-1 to TRBJ2-3, with 15 bases aligning to TRBD2. V dropped 4 bases and J dropped 6; count of bases not matched to a gene: 2. The germline gives CDR1 MNHNS, CDR2 SASEGT. The CDR3 has 15 amino acids. CDR3 region: CASSGTSGGADTQYF. The CDR3 DNA sequence: TGTGCCAGCAGTGGGACTAGCGGGGGGGCGGATACGCAGTATTTT.

The rearrangement links TRBV11-3 to TRBJ1-2; TRBD1 might be the D (6 bases). Germline-derived CDR1 and CDR2 are SGHNT and YENEEA. V dropped 1 base and J dropped 2 bases, with 11 bases sitting between them. The CDR3 is made up of 15 amino acids. The CDR3, as DNA: TGTGCCAGCAGCTTAGCGGGACAACCGAACTATGGCTACACCTTC. Protein product: CASSLAGQPNYGYTF.

This rearrangement joins TRBV7-8 to TRBJ1-1; no clear D. The CDR3 consists of 15 residues. Trimming cost V 7 bases and J 0 bases, with 15 bases left between them. The germline V gene has CDR1 SGHVS and CDR2 FQNEAQ. The CDR3 region is CASNQRTNMNTEAFF. CDR3 in DNA: TGTGCCAGCAACCAAAGAACCAACATGAACACTGAAGCTTTCTTT.

This chain connects TRBV30 to TRBJ2-2; TRBD2 is a possible D gene (6 bases). CDR3 size: 16 residues. The germline gives CDR1 GTSNPN, CDR2 SVGIG (reference sequence). The V end lost 3 bases, the J end lost 4 bases, and 18 bases lay between the germline ends. Here the CDR3 reads CAWRQIMGGITGELFF. The CDR3 region has the DNA TGTGCCTGGAGACAGATAATGGGGGGAATCACCGGGGAGCTGTTTTTT.

The chain combines TRBV6-6 with TRBJ2-7; D might be TRBD2 (5 bases). There are 12 residues in the CDR3. Germline V gene sequence: CDR1 MNHNY, CDR2 SVGAGI (reference sequence). This chain's CDR3 is CAYSNGVAEQYF. CDR3 nucleotide sequence: TGTGCTTACTCGAACGGGGTGGCCGAGCAGTACTTC.

This clone was detected only a few times. The genes are TRBV19 and TRBJ1-5; D is perhaps TRBD1 (6 bases). Germline values: CDR1 LNHDA, CDR2 SQIVND (reference sequence). Trimming pared 7 bases from V and 0 bases from J, leaving 13 bases between. The CDR3 is 15 amino acids. CDR3 bases: TGTGCCAGTACCTTGACAGGCAATAGCAATCAGCCCCAGCATTTT. This gives the protein CASTLTGNSNQPQHF.

This chain joins TRBV10-3 and TRBJ2-7; tentative D call: TRBD2 (5 bases). CDR3 length: 12 residues. V was trimmed by 2 bases and J by 3 bases, leaving 5 bases between them. The germline V gene encodes CDR1 ENHRY and CDR2 SYGVKD. CDR3 sequence reads: CAISEEGYEQYF. As DNA, the CDR3 is TGTGCCATCAGTGAGGAGGGCTACGAGCAGTACTTC.

CDR3 coding DNA: TGTGCCAGCACCCGGGCAGGGCTAGGGAAACTGTTTTTT. Translation gives CASTRAGLGKLFF. This sequence joins TRBV6-6 and TRBJ1-4, with D possibly TRBD1 on 5 matching bases. Looked up from germline, CDR1 is MNHNY and CDR2 is SVGAGI (reference sequence). CDR3 length: 13 residues. Trimming left V 7 bases short and J 11 bases short, with 17 bases between.

The J gene is TRBJ2-7, the V gene TRBV11-3, with TRBD2 matching 10 bases. Per germline, CDR1 SGHNT and CDR2 YENEEA. With 5 bases clipped from V and 2 bases from J, the junction kept 15 bases outside the gene matches. CDR3 length: 18 amino acids. CDR3 DNA sequence: TGTGCCAGCAGCCTAGGACGGCCAATTAGCGGGAGGACCTACGAGCAGTACTTC. Its protein product is CASSLGRPISGRTYEQYF.

The rearrangement joins TRBV6-5 to TRBJ2-7, with 10 bases aligning to TRBD2. The CDR3 runs 13 residues. From germline, CDR1 is MNHEY and CDR2 SVGAGI. With V trimmed by 7 bases and J by 4 bases, 4 bases remained unmatched. The CDR3: CASTRTSGYEQYF. The CDR3 DNA reads as TGTGCCAGCACCAGGACTAGCGGATACGAGCAGTACTTC.

In nucleotides, the CDR3 is TGTGCCAGTAGAAGGGACAGGGTCTACGAGCAGTACTTC. Amino acid sequence: CASRRDRVYEQYF. V usage is TRBV19 and J usage is TRBJ2-7, with 9 bases identical to TRBD1. The J segment lost 3 bases and the V segment lost 6 bases, leaving 3 bases of the junction unmatched. CDR1 and CDR2 from the germline V gene are LNHDA and SQIVND (reference sequence). CDR3 length: 13 residues.

In the case of this clone: At one boundary the junction diverges from the germline segment, which might be a read error. The chain is built from TRBV6-5 and TRBJ2-1; TRBD1 agrees at 10 bases. The CDR3 runs to 14 residues. CDR1 is MNHEY and CDR2 is SVGAGI in the germline V gene. The CDR3: CASSYGTGVNEQLF. The CDR3 DNA is TGTGCCAGCAGTTACGGGACAGGGGTAAATGAGCAGCTCTTC.

V gene TRBV5-6 combines with J gene TRBJ2-2; 7 bases match TRBD2. The CDR3 sequence is 16 residues long. CDR1 is SGHDT and CDR2 is YYEEEE in the germline V gene. Germline trimming cut 0 bases from V and 1 base from J; bases unmatched to any gene: 3. The CDR3 is CASSLASGGNTGELFF. DNA of the CDR3: TGTGCCAGCAGCTTGGCCTCGGGGGGGAACACCGGGGAGCTGTTTTTT. The whole variable domain, filled in from reference TRBV5-6 and TRBJ2-2, reads DAGVTQSPTHLIKTRGQQVTLRCSPKSGHDTVSWYQQALGQGPQFIFQYYEEEERQRGNFPDRFSGHQFPNYSSELNVNALLLGDSALYLCASSLASGGNTGELFFGEGSRLTVL.

The chain joins TRBV12-5 to TRBJ1-1; D not certain. In germline, CDR1 is LGHNT, CDR2 FRNRAP. The CDR3 has 14 amino acids. V was trimmed by 7 bases and J by 5 bases, leaving 17 bases between them. CDR3 DNA: TGTGCTAGTGCCCAGGATGGGAGGAGGACTGAAGCTTTCTTT. Its translation: CASAQDGRRTEAFF.

The chain recombines TRBV27 with TRBJ1-2, with a tentative D call TRBD1 (6 bases). The CDR3 sequence is 17 residues long. The V gene's germline CDR1 is MNHEY and CDR2 SMNVEV (reference sequence). The V gene lost 4 bases and the J gene lost 5 bases, with 23 bases spanning the gap. The DNA for the CDR3 is TGTGCCAGCAGTTATTTTTCCCCCGGGACAACGAGGTATGGCTACACCTTC. This translates into CASSYFSPGTTRYGYTF.

The rearrangement uses TRBV11-2 and TRBJ1-3; D ambiguous. Germline-derived CDR1 and CDR2 are SGHAT and FQNNGV. The CDR3 runs to 15 residues. V was trimmed by 3 bases and J by 4 bases, leaving 13 bases between them. CDR3 sequence reads: CASSLIARQGNTIYF. CDR3 nucleotide sequence: TGTGCCAGCAGCTTGATTGCCAGGCAAGGAAACACCATATATTTT.

The chain uses TRBV19 and TRBJ2-7; 7 nucleotides match TRBD1. This CDR3 comprises 14 residues. The germline CDR1 and CDR2 sequences are LNHDA and SQIVND (reference sequence). Trimming took 2 bases from V and 0 from J; bases not matched to a gene: 1. The CDR3 sequence is CASSIRDSSYEQYF. The CDR3 DNA follows: TGTGCCAGTAGTATAAGGGACAGCTCCTACGAGCAGTACTTC.

The J gene is TRBJ2-2, the V gene TRBV9; 12 nucleotides match TRBD2. This CDR3 is 15 amino acids long. J lost 5 bases, V lost 6 bases, and 5 bases had no gene match. Germline loops: CDR1 SGDLS, CDR2 YYNGEE. CDR3 in DNA: TGTGCCAGCAATCTAGCGGGAGGGTGGACCGGGGAGCTGTTTTTT. Translation gives CASNLAGGWTGELFF.

DNA for the CDR3: TGTGCCAGCAGCCCAACGGTGGTCGCCGGGGAGCTGTTTTTT. It codes for CASSPTVVAGELFF. This chain links TRBV7-8 with TRBJ2-2; the D is unclear. Trimming pared 5 bases from V and 6 bases from J, leaving 13 bases between. CDR3 length: 14 residues. Germline V gives CDR1 SGHVS, CDR2 FQNEAQ.

The V gene is TRBV27, the J gene TRBJ1-1; D not resolved. The CDR3 is 14 amino acids. The V gene lost 0 bases and the J gene lost 0 bases, with 5 bases spanning the gap. The germline gives CDR1 MNHEY, CDR2 SMNVEV (reference sequence). The CDR3 nucleotides read TGTGCCAGCAGTTTATCGAGGGTGAACACTGAAGCTTTCTTT. It specifies CASSLSRVNTEAFF.

The chain links TRBV7-9 to TRBJ1-3; tentative D call: TRBD1 (5 bases). CDR1 is SEHNR and CDR2 is FQNEAQ in the germline V gene (reference sequence). The CDR3 has 15 residues. Trimming shortened V by 0 bases and J by 2 bases, and 8 bases separated the two germline ends. The CDR3: CASSLAGRAGNTIYF. Written as DNA, the CDR3 is TGTGCCAGCAGCTTAGCGGGCAGGGCTGGAAACACCATATATTTT. Full variable domain (rest looked up from reference TRBV7-9 and TRBJ1-3): DTGVSQNPRHKITKRGQNVTFRCDPISEHNRLYWYRQTLGQGPEFLTYFQNEAQLEKSRLLSDRFSAERPKGSFSTLEIQRTEQGDSAMYLCASSLAGRAGNTIYFGEGSWLTVV.